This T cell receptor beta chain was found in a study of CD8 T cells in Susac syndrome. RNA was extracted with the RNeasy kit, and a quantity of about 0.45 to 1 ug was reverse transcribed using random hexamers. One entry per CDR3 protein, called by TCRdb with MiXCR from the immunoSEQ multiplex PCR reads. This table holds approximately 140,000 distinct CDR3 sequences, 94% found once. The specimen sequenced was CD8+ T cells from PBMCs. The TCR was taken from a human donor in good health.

The CDR3 DNA sequence: TGTGCCAGCAGCCCCCTCGGGTTCTCGTACTTC. This translates into CASSPLGFSYF. This chain connects TRBV7-6 to TRBJ2-5; no firm D call. V lost 5 bases, J lost 13 bases, and 14 bases lay in between. Per the germline V gene, CDR1 is SGHVS and CDR2 is FNYEAQ. CDR3 size: 11 residues. Full variable domain (rest looked up from reference TRBV7-6 and TRBJ2-5): GAGVSQSPRYKVTKRGQDVALRCDPISGHVSLYWYRQALGQGPEFLTYFNYEAQQDKSGLPNDRFSAERPEGSISTLTIQRTEQRDSAMYRCASSPLGFSYFGPGTRLLVL.